These 2 T cell receptor beta chains were sequenced from one sample in a study of response to subunit inactivated influenza vaccine. One entry per CDR3 protein results from TCRdb running MiXCR on the RT-PCR reads. This sample carries 200,000 to 300,000 distinct CDR3 sequences, 9% to 15% of them seen once, and the ten largest clones take approximately 8.3%. This specimen consisted of non-naive T cells sorted from PBMCs, obtained about 14 days before vaccination. The receptors come from a man aged 45 to 65 who received an inactivated influenza vaccine.

V and J are TRBV20-1 and TRBJ1-4; maybe TRBD1 (5 bases). The CDR3 consists of 13 residues. The V gene lost 4 bases and the J gene lost 8 bases, with 14 bases spanning the gap. Germline CDR1 DFQATT, CDR2 SNEGSKA (reference sequence). CDR3 nucleotide sequence: TGCAGTGCTACCCAGGGTTCGTGGGAAAAACTGTTTTTT. It encodes CSATQGSWEKLFF.

The chain combines TRBV7-2 with TRBJ1-1; a possible D gene is TRBD1 (6 bases). The CDR3 sequence is 14 residues long. V lost 2 bases to trimming and J lost 3 bases, with 10 bases between them. CDR1 and CDR2 (germline): SGHTA, FQGNSA. The CDR3, as DNA: TGTGCCAGCAGCTTACTGGGGGCATACACTGAAGCTTTCTTT. Its protein is CASSLLGAYTEAFF.